One TCR beta chain is described in this entry. The germline gene is not matched at one end of the junction; a read error may be the cause. Random hexamers served to reverse transcribe roughly 0.45 to 1 ug RNA. From the immunoSEQ multiplex PCR reads, TCRdb called clonotypes with MiXCR, one entry per CDR3 protein. The sample carries 150,000 to 200,000 distinct CDR3 sequences, approximately 93% recorded once. CDR1 is MNHEY, CDR2 SMNVEV, per germline (reference sequence). There are 16 residues in the CDR3. The sample originates from a study of CD8 T cells in Susac syndrome. This TCR was sampled from a human donor with multiple sclerosis. The material sequenced was CD4+ T cells from PBMCs. The J gene is TRBJ1-4, the V gene TRBV27; maybe TRBD1 (6 bases). The CDR3 nucleotides read TGTGCCAGCAGTCCCACCTTCGGGACAACTTATGAAAAACTGTTTTTT. Translation: CASSPTFGTTYEKLFF.